This T cell receptor (beta chain) was profiled in a study of T cell responses to AZD1222 COVID-19 vaccine. Study-wide results and caveats: There were mostly white British donors and more females than males, and clonal diversity was possibly underestimated. Receipt of two AZD1222 doses was followed by a rise in Spike-specific TCR breadth and depth.

This clone was seen only a few times. Antigen unknown. Germline trimming cut 8 bases from V and 0 bases from J; bases unmatched to any gene: 12. Germline V lookup: CDR1 WSHSY, CDR2 SAAADI. The CDR3 consists of 18 residues. The assay was immunoSEQ multiplex PCR, and TCRdb's table has in-frame clones only and misses some. The sample records around 150,000 clones, roughly 94% being singletons. This chain connects TRBV10-2 to TRBJ2-1; 11 bases are a match to TRBD2. This receptor was identified in an adult in good health. The specimen comprised peripheral blood, sampled on day 0 of AZD1222 vaccination. CDR3: CASGAGLAAFSSYNEQFF. The CDR3 nucleotides read TGCGCCAGCGGTGCGGGACTAGCGGCCTTCAGCTCCTACAATGAGCAGTTCTTC.